The 9 T cell receptor beta chains in this list originate from one sample, sequenced in a study of blood T cell repertoires in COVID-19. Sequencing used immunoSEQ multiplex PCR; TCRdb keeps in-frame clones, though not all of them. This table holds 150,000 to 200,000 clones, approximately 90% found once. Material: peripheral blood. These receptors were collected from a young man with COVID-19, enrolled during active disease.

The chain links TRBV18 to TRBJ2-2, with D unclear. Trimming pared 3 bases from V and 7 bases from J, leaving 18 bases between. CDR3 size: 16 residues. Looked up from germline, CDR1 is KGHSH and CDR2 is LQKENI. CDR3 coding DNA: TGTGCCAGCTCACCGGAAGCCAGGCGTCTGTTCGGGGAGCTGTTTTTT. As protein: CASSPEARRLFGELFF.

The chain employs TRBV18 and TRBJ2-7; D not certain. Germline-derived CDR1 and CDR2 are KGHSH and LQKENI. V was trimmed by 5 bases and J by 0 bases, leaving 11 bases between them. This CDR3 region has 14 residues. The CDR3 DNA is TGTGCCAGCTCAGCCGTGAGCGCCTCCTACGAGCAGTACTTC. As protein: CASSAVSASYEQYF.

This rearrangement joins TRBV28 to TRBJ1-2; 12 positions match TRBD1. Germline CDR1 MDHEN, CDR2 SYDVKM. V dropped 2 bases and J dropped 2; count of bases not matched to a gene: 3. CDR3 length equals 16 residues. In nucleotides, the CDR3 is TGTGCCAGCAGTTTAGACGGGACAGGGGGCAACTATGGCTACACCTTC. It encodes CASSLDGTGGNYGYTF.

V is TRBV3-1 (or the pseudogene TRBV3-2) and J is TRBJ2-2, with D possibly matching TRBD1 (5 bases). There are 15 residues in the CDR3. The germline gives CDR1 LGHDT, CDR2 YNNKEL (reference sequence). The V end was cut by 3 bases, the J end by 0 bases, with 8 bases between. Here the CDR3 DNA reads TGTGCCAGCAGCCAGGGGCGCGCGAACACCGGGGAGCTGTTTTTT. Protein sequence: CASSQGRANTGELFF.

This clone appeared once. CDR3 protein: CASSLAPGGRGNTIYF. CDR3 in DNA: TGTGCCAGCTCACTAGCTCCAGGGGGCCGCGGAAACACCATATATTTT. V and J are TRBV18 and TRBJ1-3, with TRBD1 identical over 8 bases. Germline CDR1 and CDR2: KGHSH and LQKENI. J gave up 4 bases and V 4 bases, and 9 bases lay outside the gene matches. The CDR3 runs to 16 residues. The full variable domain, in which reference TRBV18 and TRBJ1-3 provide the parts outside the CDR3, is NAGVMQNPRHLVRRRGQEARLRCSPMKGHSHVYWYRQLPEEGLKFMVYLQKENIIDESGMPKERFSAEFPKEGPSILRIQQVVRGDSAAYFCASSLAPGGRGNTIYFGEGSWLTVV.

This chain uses TRBV7-9 with TRBJ1-5, with 9 nucleotides matching TRBD1. In germline, CDR1 is SEHNR, CDR2 FQNEAQ (reference sequence). After removal of 5 bases from V and 3 bases from J, the junction contained 5 bases not matched to a gene. This CDR3 is 15 amino acids long. The CDR3 loop is CASSQGQGPNQPQHF. CDR3 DNA: TGTGCCAGCAGCCAAGGACAGGGGCCCAATCAGCCCCAGCATTTT.

Here the CDR3 DNA reads TGTGCCAGCAGTCCGACGACAGGGGCTAATGAAAAACTGTTTTTT. This encodes CASSPTTGANEKLFF. V and J are TRBV27 and TRBJ1-4; the match to TRBD1 covers 8 bases. With V trimmed by 5 bases and J by 3 bases, 5 bases remained unmatched. Germline V gene data show CDR1 as MNHEY and CDR2 as SMNVEV (reference sequence). The CDR3 is 15 amino acids.

This chain joins TRBV19 and TRBJ1-1; D is uncertain. Trimming shortened V by 4 bases and J by 7 bases, and 13 bases separated the two germline ends. Germline V gene data show CDR1 as LNHDA and CDR2 as SQIVND (reference sequence). The CDR3 totals 13 residues. In DNA form, the CDR3 reads TGTGCCAGTAGTAGGATCCTGGAGGGTGAAGCTTTCTTT. It specifies CASSRILEGEAFF.

This clone has only one observation. V gene TRBV27 combines with J gene TRBJ1-2; D unresolved. CDR1 is MNHEY and CDR2 is SMNVEV in the germline V gene (reference sequence). The V gene lost 5 bases and the J gene lost 4 bases, with 11 bases spanning the gap. The CDR3 has 13 amino acids. CDR3 in DNA: TGTGCCAGCAGTCTGAGGGAAGGCTATGGCTACACCTTC. Translating it yields CASSLREGYGYTF.